This note documents a single T cell receptor (beta chain) sequence. This CDR3 has 16 residues. Germline CDR1 is SGHAT and CDR2 is FQNNGV. V lost 0 bases to trimming and J lost 4 bases, with 13 bases between them. After extraction with the RNeasy kit, roughly 0.45 to 1 ug of the RNA was reverse transcribed using random hexamers. Amplification of TCR beta CDR3 was carried out by immunoSEQ multiplex PCR, which covered 54 Vbeta and 13 Jbeta segments. TCRdb re-called the immunoSEQ multiplex PCR reads through MiXCR, storing one row per CDR3 protein. The sample carries about 47,000 distinct CDR3 sequences, over 90% recorded once. This record comes from a study of CD8 T cells in Susac syndrome.

The V gene is TRBV11-2, the J gene TRBJ2-1; no definite D call. This clonotype was sampled from a human donor in good health. Material: CD8+ T cells from PBMCs. Here the CDR3 DNA reads TGTGCCAGCAGCTTAGATACGGCCTCCCCATACAATGAGCAGTTCTTC. It codes for CASSLDTASPYNEQFF.